These 4 T cell receptor beta chains were all obtained from the same sample, sequenced in a study of T cell responses to AZD1222 COVID-19 vaccine (dated by TCRdb to about 2021). The meaning of the sample's time point label: about 28 days (+/-7) after the second vaccine dose. The protocol used for the library was the immunoSEQ multiplex PCR assay. TCRdb took over this immuneACCESS table, retaining in-frame rearrangements with V and J assigned. Such tables are incomplete; in checked studies, under half of the missing clones stem from an unresolved V gene, and the remainder is unexplained. This sample has about 110,000 clones in its table, and around 90% of those were observed once. The ten largest account for 8% of the sample. The input for sequencing was peripheral blood, taken 28 days after the second AZD1222 dose. The receptor source for this set is an adult who received the AZD1222 COVID-19 vaccine.

This rearrangement joins TRBV5-5 to TRBJ1-5; D ambiguous. V lost 4 bases and J 1 base, leaving 15 bases between the germline ends. Germline values: CDR1 SGHKS, CDR2 YYEKEE (reference sequence). There are 16 residues in the CDR3. The CDR3 region is CASSLDPDRSNQPQHF. As DNA, the CDR3 is TGTGCCAGCAGCCTAGACCCGGACCGGAGCAATCAGCCCCAGCATTTT.

The J gene is TRBJ1-2, the V gene TRBV7-8; maybe TRBD1 (5 bases). Germline values: CDR1 SGHVS, CDR2 FQNEAQ. Trimming stripped 2 bases from V and 2 bases from J, with 9 bases between. The CDR3 spans 14 residues. CDR3 residues: CASSLQGGNYGYTF. CDR3 in DNA: TGTGCCAGCAGCTTACAGGGAGGGAACTATGGCTACACCTTC. Based on the CDR3 plus reference TRBV7-8 and TRBJ1-2, the full variable domain is GAGVSQSPRYKVAKRGQDVALRCDPISGHVSLFWYQQALGQGPEFLTYFQNEAQLDKSGLPSDRFFAERPEGSVSTLKIQRTQQEDSAVYLCASSLQGGNYGYTFGSGTRLTVV.

V is TRBV7-9 and J is TRBJ1-2, with D unresolved. The V and J ends lost 2 bases and 6 bases respectively, with 13 bases between them. Looked up from germline, CDR1 is SEHNR and CDR2 is FQNEAQ (reference sequence). This CDR3 is built from 14 residues. The CDR3, as DNA: TGTGCCAGCAGCTTAAGTTTTGGACCGGATGGCTACACCTTC. Its translation is CASSLSFGPDGYTF.

The CDR3 loop reads CAISGAGRSSYEQYF. The CDR3 nucleotides are TGTGCCATCAGTGGGGCGGGACGGAGCTCCTACGAGCAGTACTTC. The chain combines TRBV10-3 with TRBJ2-7, with a possible D match to TRBD2 (6 bases). Trimming pared 4 bases from V and 0 bases from J, leaving 13 bases between. The CDR3 spans 15 residues. Germline V gene data show CDR1 as ENHRY and CDR2 as SYGVKD.